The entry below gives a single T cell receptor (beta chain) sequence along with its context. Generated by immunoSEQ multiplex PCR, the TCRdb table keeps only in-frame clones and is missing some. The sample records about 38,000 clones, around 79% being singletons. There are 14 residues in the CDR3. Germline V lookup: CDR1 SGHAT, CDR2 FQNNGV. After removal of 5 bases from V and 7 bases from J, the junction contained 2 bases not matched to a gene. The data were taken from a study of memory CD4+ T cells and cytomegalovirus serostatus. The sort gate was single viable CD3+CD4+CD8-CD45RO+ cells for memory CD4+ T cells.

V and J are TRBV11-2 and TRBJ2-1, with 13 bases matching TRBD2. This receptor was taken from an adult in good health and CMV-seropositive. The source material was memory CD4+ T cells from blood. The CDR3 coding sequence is TGTGCCAGCAGCCTGGGACTAGCGGGGAATGAGCAGTTCTTC. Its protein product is CASSLGLAGNEQFF.